The rows below give T cell receptor beta chains drawn from one sample of a study of T cell responses to AZD1222 COVID-19 vaccine. Sequenced by immunoSEQ multiplex PCR; TCRdb stores in-frame clones only, minus some. The profile shows about 120,000 clones, about 93% of them singletons. The source was peripheral blood, collected 28 days after the second AZD1222 dose. The source of these receptors is an adult who received the AZD1222 COVID-19 vaccine. The CDR3 runs from the conserved cysteine through the conserved F or W. D genes are given only for firm matches. The size field is filled for only some rows; it gives once, few, many or a size class.

NA	TRBV7-2	TRBJ2-3	NA	CASSPRGSTDTQYF	TGTGCCAGCAGCCCACGGGGGAGCACAGATACGCAGTATTTT
TRBD1	TRBV7-2	TRBJ1-6	NA	CASSRATGGGRNSPLHF	TGTGCCAGCAGCCGTGCGACAGGGGGCGGCCGAAATTCACCCCTCCACTTT
NA	TRBV6-5	TRBJ1-1	NA	CASSYSTVNTEAFF	TGTGCCAGCAGTTACTCGACGGTGAACACTGAAGCTTTCTTT
NA	TRBV5-8	TRBJ2-1	NA	CASSLAFDGFPLNEQFF	TGTGCCAGCAGCTTGGCTTTTGACGGGTTCCCCCTCAATGAGCAGTTCTTC
NA	TRBV30	TRBJ1-3	NA	CAWSPGLSGNTIYF	TGTGCCTGGAGCCCAGGACTCTCTGGAAACACCATATATTTT
TRBD2	TRBV4-3	TRBJ2-3	NA	CASSQRSGGGTDTQYF	TGCGCCAGCAGCCAGCGTAGCGGGGGGGGGACAGATACGCAGTATTTT
NA	TRBV7-2	TRBJ1-4	NA	CASSSGTEAENEKLFF	TGTGCCAGCAGCTCCGGGACTGAAGCCGAAAATGAAAAACTGTTTTTT
NA	TRBV1	TRBJ2-1	NA	CTSSSDRGQAGGSNEQFF	TGCACCAGCAGCTCCGACAGGGGGCAAGCGGGAGGGAGCAATGAGCAGTTCTTC
NA	TRBV7-2	TRBJ1-2	NA	CASSLGAVPGYTF	TGTGCCAGCAGCTTGGGTGCAGTTCCTGGCTACACCTTC
NA	TRBV2	TRBJ2-2	NA	CASSEFDPGELFF	TGTGCCAGCAGTGAATTTGACCCCGGGGAGCTGTTTTTT
NA	TRBV14	TRBJ1-2	NA	CASSRGRRYGYTF	TGTGCCAGCAGCCGGGGCAGACGCTATGGCTACACCTTC
NA	TRBV19	TRBJ2-1	NA	CASSMVAARGEQFF	TGTGCCAGTAGTATGGTGGCAGCTAGGGGTGAGCAGTTCTTC
NA	TRBV19	TRBJ1-6	NA	CASSVGGSPLHF	TGTGCCAGTAGTGTTGGGGGCTCACCCCTCCACTTT
NA	TRBV7-2	TRBJ1-5	NA	CASSSSRLGPQHF	TGTGCCAGCAGCTCCTCGCGTTTAGGGCCCCAGCATTTT
NA	TRBV21-1	TRBJ1-5	few	CARKRNQPQHF	TGTGCCAGGAAGCGCAATCAGCCCCAGCATTTT
NA	TRBV5-4	TRBJ2-1	NA	CASSLGWDEQFF	TGTGCCAGCAGCTTAGGGTGGGATGAGCAGTTCTTC